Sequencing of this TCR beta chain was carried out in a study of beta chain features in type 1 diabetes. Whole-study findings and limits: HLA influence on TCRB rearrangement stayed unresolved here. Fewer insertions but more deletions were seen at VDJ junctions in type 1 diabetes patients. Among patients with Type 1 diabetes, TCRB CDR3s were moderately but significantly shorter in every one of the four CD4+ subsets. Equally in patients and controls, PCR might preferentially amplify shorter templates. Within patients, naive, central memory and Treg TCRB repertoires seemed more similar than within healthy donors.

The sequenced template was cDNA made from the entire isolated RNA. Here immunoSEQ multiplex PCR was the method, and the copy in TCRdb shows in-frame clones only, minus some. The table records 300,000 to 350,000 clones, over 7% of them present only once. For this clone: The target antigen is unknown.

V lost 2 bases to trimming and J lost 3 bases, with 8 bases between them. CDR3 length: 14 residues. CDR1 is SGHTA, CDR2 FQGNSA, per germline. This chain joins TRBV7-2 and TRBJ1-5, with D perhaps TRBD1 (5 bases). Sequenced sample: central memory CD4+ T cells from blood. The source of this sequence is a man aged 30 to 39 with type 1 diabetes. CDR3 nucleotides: TGTGCCAGCAGCTTAAAGGGGTACAATCAGCCCCAGCATTTT. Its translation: CASSLKGYNQPQHF.